The 32 T cell receptor beta chains reported below all come from one sample, sequenced in a study of blood T cell repertoires in COVID-19. Assay: immunoSEQ multiplex PCR; the TCRdb copy retains only in-frame clones and omits some. The sample holds about 180,000 clones, approximately 88% seen once. The sequencing sample was made of peripheral blood. These receptors originate from a woman between 50 and 59 years old with acute or convalescent COVID-19.

As concerns this clone: The same CDR3 is also encoded by other DNA sequences in this sample. The gene calls are TRBV18 and TRBJ1-1; D gene ambiguous. Trimming shortened V by 4 bases and J by 3 bases, and 9 bases separated the two germline ends. There are 13 residues in the CDR3. Germline V gives CDR1 KGHSH, CDR2 LQKENI. The CDR3 loop reads CASSQGADTEAFF. In nucleotides, the CDR3 is TGTGCCAGCTCACAGGGAGCTGACACTGAAGCTTTCTTT.

The rearrangement links TRBV12-3 or TRBV12-4 to TRBJ1-2, with D unresolved. V lost 3 bases and J lost 4, with 9 bases in between. This CDR3 region has 13 residues. The DNA for the CDR3 is TGTGCCAGCAGTTTTGACGAGGCCTATGGCTACACCTTC. Its translation is CASSFDEAYGYTF.

This clone has just one count. CDR3 in amino acids: CASRPTSGVYEQYF. In nucleotides, the CDR3 is TGTGCCAGCAGGCCGACTAGCGGGGTCTACGAGCAGTACTTC. The chain links TRBV6-6 to TRBJ2-7; 11 bases map to TRBD2. CDR1 and CDR2 (germline): MNHNY, SVGAGI (reference sequence). The V gene end was trimmed by 6 bases and the J gene end by 3 bases; junction bases not matched to a gene: 4. The CDR3 sequence is 14 residues long.

The chain links TRBV11-2 to TRBJ2-1, with a possible D match to TRBD1 (5 bases). The V and J ends lost 2 bases and 4 bases respectively, with 6 bases between them. The CDR3 length is 13 residues. Germline lookup yields CDR1 SGHAT and CDR2 FQNNGV. The CDR3 DNA reads as TGTGCCAGCAGCTTACAGGGATACAATGAGCAGTTCTTC. Protein product: CASSLQGYNEQFF.

In this sample, this clone turned up once. The V gene is TRBV6-6, the J gene TRBJ1-5, with 10 bases fitting TRBD1. The V segment lost 5 bases and the J segment 5 bases; nucleotides outside the gene matches: 3. This CDR3 region has 14 residues. The V gene's germline CDR1 is MNHNY and CDR2 SVGAGI (reference sequence). CDR3 protein: CASSDRGPDQPQHF. The CDR3 DNA follows: TGTGCCAGCAGTGACAGGGGGCCGGATCAGCCCCAGCATTTT.

The V call is TRBV30, the J call TRBJ2-5, with unresolved D. V was cut by 1 base and J by 4 bases, with 7 bases left in between. The CDR3 extends over 12 amino acids. CDR1 GTSNPN and CDR2 SVGIG come from the germline V gene (reference sequence). CDR3 region: CAWSGSRETQYF. The CDR3 bases are TGTGCCTGGAGTGGGAGTCGAGAGACCCAGTACTTC. The whole variable domain, filled in from reference TRBV30 and TRBJ2-5, reads SQTIHQWPATLVQPVGSPLSLECTVEGTSNPNLYWYRQAAGRGLQLLFYSVGIGQISSEVPQNLSASRPQDRQFILSSKKLLLSDSGFYLCAWSGSRETQYFGPGTRLLVL.

The gene calls are TRBV6-2 or TRBV6-3 and TRBJ1-2, with D maybe TRBD1 (6 bases). Trimming left V 1 base short and J 2 bases short, with 17 bases between. CDR1 MNHEY and CDR2 SVGEGT come from the germline V gene. The CDR3 extends over 17 amino acids. The CDR3 nucleotides are TGTGCCAGCAGTTACTTCTCGTCCCTACAGGGAAACTATGGCTACACCTTC. Its protein product is CASSYFSSLQGNYGYTF.

The J gene is TRBJ2-1, the V gene TRBV6-2 or TRBV6-3; the D is unclear. Trimming cost V 5 bases and J 0 bases, with 11 bases left between them. The CDR3 covers 15 residues. CDR1 and CDR2 from the germline V gene are MNHEY and SVGEGT. The CDR3 DNA reads TGTGCCAGCAGTAGAATAGAACCCTCCTACAATGAGCAGTTCTTC. Its protein is CASSRIEPSYNEQFF.

This chain connects TRBV10-3 to TRBJ2-3; possible D gene TRBD2, 6 bases. Trimming stripped 2 bases from V and 1 base from J, with 10 bases between. The CDR3 extends over 15 amino acids. Germline CDR1 and CDR2: ENHRY and SYGVKD. CDR3 residues: CAISEEPSGTDTQYF. The CDR3 nucleotides read TGTGCCATCAGTGAGGAACCTAGCGGCACAGATACGCAGTATTTT.

The chain uses TRBV30 and TRBJ1-3; D possibly corresponds to TRBD1 (5 bases). Trimming stripped 0 bases from V and 8 bases from J, with 11 bases between. The CDR3 sequence is 13 residues long. The germline CDR1 and CDR2 sequences are GTSNPN and SVGIG (reference sequence). The CDR3 nucleotides are TGTGCCTGGAGTGTACAAGGGGCGTACACCATATATTTT. It translates to CAWSVQGAYTIYF. Together with reference TRBV30 and TRBJ1-3, the CDR3 gives the full variable domain: SQTIHQWPATLVQPVGSPLSLECTVEGTSNPNLYWYRQAAGRGLQLLFYSVGIGQISSEVPQNLSASRPQDRQFILSSKKLLLSDSGFYLCAWSVQGAYTIYFGEGSWLTVV.

The chain employs TRBV5-1 and TRBJ2-7; possible D gene TRBD2, 6 bases. This CDR3 comprises 15 residues. Between the trimmed V and J ends, which lost 3 bases and 3 bases, there was a span of 16 bases. Germline V gene data show CDR1 as SGHRS and CDR2 as YFSETQ. The DNA of the CDR3 is TGCGCCAGCAGCTCTATGCAGGGACTTTTCTACGAGCAGTACTTC. As protein: CASSSMQGLFYEQYF.

A note on this clone: At one of its ends the junction is not consistent with the germline gene, which may arise from a read error. The gene calls are TRBV18 and TRBJ1-2; D call uncertain. Germline-derived CDR1 and CDR2 are KGHSH and LQKENI. This CDR3 has 13 amino acids. CDR3 sequence reads: CASSGTDWYDYTF. The CDR3 bases are TGTGCCAGCTCAGGAACAGATTGGTATGACTACACCTTC.

The CDR3 DNA is TGTGCCAGCAGCTTAGCCCTTCGACAGGGTAAAAATTCACCCCTCCACTTT. Encoded protein: CASSLALRQGKNSPLHF. The chain joins TRBV7-2 to TRBJ1-6; TRBD1 agrees at 7 bases. This CDR3 spans 17 amino acids. J gave up 7 bases and V 0 bases, and 9 bases lay outside the gene matches. Per the germline V gene, CDR1 is SGHTA and CDR2 is FQGNSA.

The J gene is TRBJ2-7, the V gene TRBV12-3 or TRBV12-4, with D tentatively TRBD2 (5 bases). The CDR3 spans 12 residues. Between the trimmed V and J ends, which lost 6 bases and 7 bases, there was a span of 13 bases. CDR3 DNA sequence: TGTGCCAGCAGCCGCCCGGGCGGGGAGCAGTACTTC. It codes for CASSRPGGEQYF.

V usage is TRBV6-2 or TRBV6-3 and J usage is TRBJ2-1, with a weak D call TRBD2 (6 bases). This CDR3 is built from 15 residues. V was pared by 0 bases and J by 7 bases, with 13 bases between. Per the germline V gene, CDR1 is MNHEY and CDR2 is SVGEGT. For the CDR3, the DNA is TGTGCCAGCAGTTACTCATGGGACTGGGTGAATGAGCAGTTCTTC. Its protein is CASSYSWDWVNEQFF.

The chain couples TRBV5-1 to TRBJ1-5, with 10 nucleotides matching TRBD1. The CDR3 contains 15 residues. CDR1 and CDR2 (germline): SGHRS, YFSETQ. With 4 bases clipped from V and 2 bases from J, the junction kept 3 bases outside the gene matches. The CDR3 region has the DNA TGCGCCAGCAGCCCCGGGACAGGGGGCAATCAGCCCCAGCATTTT. Encoded protein: CASSPGTGGNQPQHF.

The chain combines TRBV7-2 with TRBJ2-7, with D perhaps TRBD1 (6 bases). Trimming took off 1 base at V and 3 bases at J, with 10 bases between the two ends. The CDR3 extends over 14 amino acids. Germline V CDR1 and CDR2: SGHTA, FQGNSA. The CDR3 protein is CASSLGTELYEQYF. The CDR3 nucleotides read TGTGCCAGCAGCTTAGGGACAGAACTCTACGAGCAGTACTTC. Looking up the rest from reference TRBV7-2 and TRBJ2-7 gives the full variable domain: GAGVSQSPSNKVTEKGKDVELRCDPISGHTALYWYRQSLGQGLEFLIYFQGNSAPDKSGLPSDRFSAERTGGSVSTLTIQRTQQEDSAVYLCASSLGTELYEQYFGPGTRLTVT.

The rearrangement links TRBV19 to TRBJ2-3; 8 bases line up with TRBD2. The length of the CDR3 is 14 residues. CDR1 is LNHDA and CDR2 is SQIVND in the germline V gene (reference sequence). V trimming: 3 bases; J trimming: 4 bases; junction bases outside the gene matches: 3. The DNA for the CDR3 is TGTGCCAGTAGTATTGGAGCGGGGGCAGATACGCAGTATTTT. This codes for CASSIGAGADTQYF.

This chain links TRBV11-1 with TRBJ2-2; 8 bases fit TRBD2. The CDR3 is made up of 16 amino acids. Trimming at V came to 5 bases and at J to 5 bases, leaving 10 bases not matched to a gene. The germline CDR1 and CDR2 sequences are SGHAT and FQDESV (reference sequence). The CDR3: CASSNRGAGVTGELFF. The CDR3 DNA reads as TGTGCCAGCAGCAACCGAGGAGCGGGGGTTACCGGGGAGCTGTTTTTT.

The gene calls are TRBV10-3 and TRBJ2-2, with D possibly matching TRBD1 (5 bases). The CDR3 contains 14 residues. The ends were cut back, 1 base at V and 3 bases at J, with 6 bases in the middle. Germline CDR1 is ENHRY and CDR2 is SYGVKD. The CDR3 nucleotides are TGTGCCATCAGTGAGTTACAGGACACCGGGGAGCTGTTTTTT. It yields the protein CAISELQDTGELFF.

The gene calls are TRBV30 and TRBJ1-5, with D unclear. The V end lost 4 bases, the J end lost 5 bases, and 12 bases lay between the germline ends. The CDR3 loop spans 13 amino acids. The germline V gene has CDR1 GTSNPN and CDR2 SVGIG (reference sequence). CDR3 region: CAWNRRNDQPQHF. CDR3 in DNA: TGTGCCTGGAATCGGCGGAATGATCAGCCCCAGCATTTT.

The chain is built from TRBV30 and TRBJ1-5; D not certain. The CDR3 covers 14 residues. Per the germline V gene, CDR1 is GTSNPN and CDR2 is SVGIG (reference sequence). V was clipped by 1 base and J by 7 bases, with 14 bases between them. CDR3 residues: CAWSAGPEGQPQHF. The CDR3 DNA reads as TGTGCCTGGAGTGCCGGGCCCGAGGGACAGCCCCAGCATTTT.

The V and J genes are TRBV5-1 and TRBJ2-3; 11 nucleotides line up with TRBD2. Trimming at V came to 6 bases and at J to 0 bases, leaving 3 bases not matched to a gene. The CDR3 sequence is 15 residues long. Germline V gene lookup returns CDR1 SGHRS and CDR2 YFSETQ. This chain's CDR3 is CASKLAGVSTDTQYF. DNA for the CDR3: TGCGCCAGCAAACTAGCGGGAGTAAGCACAGATACGCAGTATTTT.

The chain recombines TRBV6-6 with TRBJ2-7, with unresolved D. With 2 bases removed from V and 6 bases from J, the gap between germline ends came to 11 bases. The CDR3 has 13 amino acids. The germline V gene encodes CDR1 MNHNY and CDR2 SVGAGI (reference sequence). The CDR3 loop reads CASSYQDRREQYF. The CDR3 nucleotides read TGTGCCAGCAGTTACCAGGATCGTCGCGAGCAGTACTTC.

The J gene is TRBJ1-2, the V gene TRBV19; 8 bases line up with TRBD1. The germline V gene has CDR1 LNHDA and CDR2 SQIVND (reference sequence). Trimming removed 4 bases from V and 4 bases from J; junction bases left unmatched: 8. The CDR3 contains 15 residues. The CDR3 bases are TGTGCCAGTAGTACCCCTCGGACAGGGAGCTATGGCTACACCTTC. Encoded protein: CASSTPRTGSYGYTF. The whole variable domain, remainder taken from reference TRBV19 and TRBJ1-2, is DGGITQSPKYLFRKEGQNVTLSCEQNLNHDAMYWYRQDPGQGLRLIYYSQIVNDFQKGDIAEGYSVSREKKESFPLTVTSAQKNPTAFYLCASSTPRTGSYGYTFGSGTRLTVV.

Written as DNA, the CDR3 is TGTGCCAGCAGCTTAGTTCCGGGACTTACGGCGGAAGATACGCAGTATTTT. Amino acids: CASSLVPGLTAEDTQYF. The gene calls are TRBV11-2 and TRBJ2-3, with TRBD2 as a possible D gene (6 bases). The CDR3 is made up of 17 amino acids. Germline CDR1 SGHAT, CDR2 FQNNGV. V lost 1 base and J 5 bases, leaving 19 bases between the germline ends.

J is TRBJ1-1 and V is TRBV9, with a tentative D call TRBD1 (5 bases). The CDR3 contains 14 residues. Germline V lookup: CDR1 SGDLS, CDR2 YYNGEE. V was shortened by 0 bases and J by 1 base, with 7 bases between the two germline ends. CDR3 residues: CASSVGQQNTEAFF. In DNA form, the CDR3 reads TGTGCCAGCAGCGTAGGACAGCAGAACACTGAAGCTTTCTTT.

The rearrangement links TRBV10-3 to TRBJ2-4; no definite D call. Germline lookup yields CDR1 ENHRY and CDR2 SYGVKD. V gave up 0 bases and J gave up 0 bases, with 9 bases separating them. The CDR3 has 16 amino acids. The CDR3 nucleotides are TGTGCCATCAGTGAGTCAATACAGTTAGCCAAAAACATTCAGTACTTC. The encoded protein is CAISESIQLAKNIQYF.

The chain has TRBV19 and TRBJ2-7, with 12 bases fitting TRBD2. CDR3 length: 17 amino acids. Germline CDR1 reads LNHDA; CDR2 reads SQIVND (reference sequence). Germline trimming cut 6 bases from V and 1 base from J; bases unmatched to any gene: 10. For the CDR3, the DNA is TGTGCCAGTAGCCTAGCGGGAGGGCCGAGAGTGTCCTACGAGCAGTACTTC. Translated: CASSLAGGPRVSYEQYF.

This clone was seen more than once but under ten times. The rearrangement uses TRBV5-1 and TRBJ1-4, with D tentatively TRBD1 (6 bases). This CDR3 spans 16 amino acids. V lost 0 bases, J lost 0 bases, and 9 bases lay in between. Germline CDR1 reads SGHRS; CDR2 reads YFSETQ. In DNA, the CDR3 is TGCGCCAGCAGCTTGGCCGGACAGTCAACTAATGAAAAACTGTTTTTT. It translates to CASSLAGQSTNEKLFF.

Only a few counts were recorded for this clone. This chain connects TRBV30 to TRBJ1-5; D is undetermined. V lost 1 base and J 2 bases, leaving 12 bases between the germline ends. In germline, CDR1 is GTSNPN, CDR2 SVGIG (reference sequence). There are 15 residues in the CDR3. The CDR3 spells CAWSGGPQGNQPQHF. In DNA, the CDR3 is TGTGCCTGGAGTGGAGGGCCCCAAGGCAATCAGCCCCAGCATTTT.

The rearrangement joins TRBV6-5 to TRBJ2-3; D gene ambiguous. The ends were cut back, 6 bases at V and 5 bases at J, with 6 bases in the middle. The CDR3 runs 11 residues. The germline V gene encodes CDR1 MNHEY and CDR2 SVGAGI. CDR3 sequence (DNA): TGTGCCAGCAGGAGACAAGATACGCAGTATTTT. Protein sequence: CASRRQDTQYF.